This T cell receptor (beta chain) was captured in a study of cytomegalovirus exposure and HLA in healthy donors. Whole-study results and caveats: The study put 150 to 200 TCR beta chains on its list as cytomegalovirus-associated. The tendency of first-cohort TCR clusters to co-occur in the roughly 110 validation repertoires emerged from a later analysis. Across donors, most TCRs were seen rarely, yet some public ones were widespread. In vitro work confirmed that three CMV-associated chains recognize CMV antigens.

Details on this clone: The antigen remains unidentified.

V was pared by 7 bases and J by 1 base, with 8 bases between. This CDR3 region has 13 residues. The germline V gene has CDR1 GTSNPN and CDR2 SVGIG (reference sequence). Only in-frame clones appear in the TCRdb table, and some are missing; sequencing was by immunoSEQ multiplex PCR. The sample has tens of thousands of clones; about 89% are singletons. This rearrangement joins TRBV30 to TRBJ2-6; D unclear. The sequenced material came from PBMCs. The receptor's source is a man aged 18-30 years in good health and CMV-seronegative. CDR3 sequence (DNA): TGTGCCTCCCATCGGTCTGGGGCCAACGTCCTGACTTTC. Translation: CASHRSGANVLTF.